This T cell receptor (beta chain) was sequenced in a study of cytomegalovirus exposure and HLA in healthy donors. Study results and caveats: Fewer N-insertions (relative to the approximately 700-donor mean) were reportedly seen in an Asian-associated ancestry cluster in a later analysis. Analyzed later, most CMV-associated TCR beta chains appeared HLA-restricted.

The PCR employed 60 Vbeta primers together with 13 Jbeta primers. Repertoires were generated with immunoSEQ multiplex PCR, while TCRdb's copy carries only in-frame clones and drops some. The data contain roughly 190,000 clones, about 69% of them seen just once; the ten biggest clones take up approximately 4.6%. The CDR3 length is 15 residues. Germline V gene data show CDR1 as MNHNS and CDR2 as SASEGT. V dropped 1 base and J dropped 6 bases, with 14 bases sitting between them. In regard to this clone: The antigen remains undetermined.

This clonotype was sampled from a man between 25 and 39 years old in good health and CMV-seropositive. The chain employs TRBV6-1 and TRBJ2-3; D might be TRBD2 (6 bases). The sample taken for sequencing was PBMCs. CDR3: CASSEGSGVWDTQYF. The CDR3 DNA follows: TGTGCCAGCAGTGAAGGTTCGGGGGTTTGGGATACGCAGTATTTT.